This T cell receptor beta chain was found in a study of T cells in Graves' hyperthyroidism and ophthalmopathy. Amplification of TCR beta CDR3 regions was performed using RNA transcripts as template. TCR CDR3 regions were first amplified by RT-PCR with HTBI primers. TCRdb re-called the multiplex PCR reads through MiXCR, storing one row per CDR3 protein. The table records around 690,000 distinct CDR3 sequences, more than 20% of them present only once. CDR1 is MDHEN and CDR2 is SYDVKM in the germline V gene. This CDR3 comprises 12 residues. Between the trimmed V and J ends, which lost 4 bases and 4 bases, there was a span of 5 bases. Ophthalmopathy cases met thresholds of Clinical Activity Score at least 3, NOSPECS grade at least 4 and duration under 3 months.

This receptor was obtained from a man aged 25 to 40 with Graves' ophthalmopathy. The chain couples TRBV28 to TRBJ1-5, with D hard to call. Sequenced input: blood. The CDR3: CASSWANQPQHF. The CDR3 DNA sequence: TGTGCCAGCAGTTGGGCTAATCAGCCCCAGCATTTT.